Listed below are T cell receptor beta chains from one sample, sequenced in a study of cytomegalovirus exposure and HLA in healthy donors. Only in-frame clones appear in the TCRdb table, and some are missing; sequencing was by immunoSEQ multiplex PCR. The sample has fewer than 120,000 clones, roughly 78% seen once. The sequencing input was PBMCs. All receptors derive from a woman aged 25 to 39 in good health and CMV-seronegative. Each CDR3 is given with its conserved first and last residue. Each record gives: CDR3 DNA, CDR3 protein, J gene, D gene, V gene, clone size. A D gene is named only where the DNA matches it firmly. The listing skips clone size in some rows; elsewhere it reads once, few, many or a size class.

cdr3_nt: TGCGCCAGCAGCCAAGATAGGGAGGGGGACACTGAAGCTTTCTTT; cdr3_aa: CASSQDREGDTEAFF; j_call: TRBJ1-1; d_call: NA; v_call: TRBV4-3; clone_size: NA
cdr3_nt: TGTGCCAGCGGATCCTATAGCGGGAGCGGGACCGGGGAGCTGTTTTTT; cdr3_aa: CASGSYSGSGTGELFF; j_call: TRBJ2-2; d_call: TRBD2; v_call: TRBV28; clone_size: NA
cdr3_nt: TGTGCCAGCAGTAGCGCCGGGACAGGGAGTTCACCCCTCCACTTT; cdr3_aa: CASSSAGTGSSPLHF; j_call: TRBJ1-6; d_call: TRBD1; v_call: TRBV28; clone_size: NA
cdr3_nt: TGCAGCGTTTCCTCAACGCTAGCGTCGGGAATGGTGCAGTACTTC; cdr3_aa: CSVSSTLASGMVQYF; j_call: TRBJ2-7; d_call: NA; v_call: TRBV29-1; clone_size: once
cdr3_nt: TGTGCCAGCAGTTTAATGCGGACATCCTATGGCTACACCTTC; cdr3_aa: CASSLMRTSYGYTF; j_call: TRBJ1-2; d_call: NA; v_call: TRBV28; clone_size: NA
cdr3_nt: TGTGCCAGCAGTGGGTCCGGTGGCTACACCTTC; cdr3_aa: CASSGSGGYTF; j_call: TRBJ1-2; d_call: NA; v_call: TRBV2; clone_size: once
cdr3_nt: TGTGCCAGCCTACTCGGGAACACTGAAGCTTTCTTT; cdr3_aa: CASLLGNTEAFF; j_call: TRBJ1-1; d_call: NA; v_call: TRBV19; clone_size: NA
cdr3_nt: TGTGCCACCAGCAGAGCAGGTGGAGAGACCCAGTACTTC; cdr3_aa: CATSRAGGETQYF; j_call: TRBJ2-5; d_call: NA; v_call: TRBV15; clone_size: once
cdr3_nt: TGCGCCAGCAGCCAAGAACTAGCGGGGGCGGTACGGGATACGCAGTATTTT; cdr3_aa: CASSQELAGAVRDTQYF; j_call: TRBJ2-3; d_call: TRBD2; v_call: TRBV4-3; clone_size: NA
cdr3_nt: TGTGCCAGCAGGCCGACAGGGGGCTTCTATGGCTACACCTTC; cdr3_aa: CASRPTGGFYGYTF; j_call: TRBJ1-2; d_call: TRBD1; v_call: TRBV6-5; clone_size: NA
cdr3_nt: TGCGCCAGCAGTGAGTCTGGTGCAGGGGTAGACGGCTACACCTTC; cdr3_aa: CASSESGAGVDGYTF; j_call: TRBJ1-2; d_call: NA; v_call: TRBV10-1; clone_size: NA